The source of this T cell receptor beta chain is a study of blood T cell repertoires in COVID-19. Study overall: Italy, Spain and the United States were the sources of the convalescent and acute COVID-19 samples.

V was pared by 8 bases and J by 9 bases, with 13 bases between. The CDR3 covers 11 residues. Germline lookup yields CDR1 MDHEN and CDR2 SYDVKM. This clone has just one count. In the original workflow: Estimation of nucleated cell counts was performed using reference gene primer amplification. Clones were sequenced by immunoSEQ multiplex PCR, and TCRdb holds only the in-frame ones, with some missing. V and J calls and clone size are as listed in that table; D and trimming were resolved from the DNA. This sample has 80,000 or so clones; roughly 78% occur once, and the top ten carry 8% to 13%. The chain has TRBV28 and TRBJ1-2; possible D gene TRBD1, 6 bases. The sequenced material came from peripheral blood. This receptor was taken from a man in his sixties with acute or convalescent COVID-19. In nucleotides, the CDR3 is TGTGCCAGCGAAACTCAGGGGAGCTACACCTTC. It codes for CASETQGSYTF.